Sequencing of this T cell receptor beta chain was carried out in a study of T cell changes during pregnancy in multiple sclerosis (dated by TCRdb to about 2019). At the level of the whole study: The study examined how the T cell repertoire changed over the course of pregnancy in women with multiple sclerosis.

About this clone itself: The antigen it binds to is not known. Base quality data are lacking; no much larger clone is found one base away.

The CDR1 and CDR2 encoded by the germline V gene are SGHTA and FQGNSA. V sheds 5 bases and J sheds 4 bases, leaving 3 bases between their ends. The CDR3 has 11 amino acids, counting the end cysteine and phenylalanine. This entry keeps only the CDR3 DNA: 33 bases, framed from base 1. Receptor libraries were prepared by the immunoSEQ multiplex PCR assay. Not all clones reach the TCRdb copy of this immuneACCESS table, which keeps in-frame sequences only. Checked studies attribute under half of the gap to unresolved V genes and leave the rest unexplained. The sample table records roughly 76,000 clones; approximately 91% of these occur just once. Clones ranked in the top ten supply 0.29% of the sample.

This specimen consisted of CD4+ T cells from peripheral blood mononuclear cells, obtained after pregnancy. The receptor comes from a female donor with multiple sclerosis, enrolled in a pregnancy study. This chain is built from TRBV7-2 and TRBJ2-1, with the D gene too uncertain to name. The CDR3 loop reads CASSPYNEQFF. The nucleotide sequence is given as TGTGCCAGCAGCCCGTACAATGAGCAGTTCTTC.